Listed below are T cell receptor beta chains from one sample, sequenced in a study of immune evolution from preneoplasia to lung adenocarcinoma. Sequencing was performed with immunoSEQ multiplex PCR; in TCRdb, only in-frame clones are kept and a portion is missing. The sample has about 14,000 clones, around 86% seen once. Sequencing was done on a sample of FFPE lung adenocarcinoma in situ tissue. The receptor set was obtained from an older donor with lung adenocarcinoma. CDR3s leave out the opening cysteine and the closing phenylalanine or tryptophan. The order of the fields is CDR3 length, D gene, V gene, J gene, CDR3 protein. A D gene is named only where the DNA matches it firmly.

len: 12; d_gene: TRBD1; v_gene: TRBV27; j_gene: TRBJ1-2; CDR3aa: ASSFGRDSYGYT
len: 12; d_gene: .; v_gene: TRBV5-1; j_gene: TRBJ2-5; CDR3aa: ASSLLPGEETQY
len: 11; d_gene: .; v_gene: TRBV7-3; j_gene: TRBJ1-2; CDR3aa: ASIAVVLYGYT
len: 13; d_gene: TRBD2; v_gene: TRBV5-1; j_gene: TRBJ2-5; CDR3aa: ASSPGTSGQETQY
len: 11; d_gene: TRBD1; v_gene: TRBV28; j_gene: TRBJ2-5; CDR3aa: ASSGQVPETQY
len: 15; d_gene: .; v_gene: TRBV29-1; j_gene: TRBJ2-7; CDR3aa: SVRARMTESSSYEQY
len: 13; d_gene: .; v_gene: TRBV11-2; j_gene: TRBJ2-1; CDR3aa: ASSRTPGRINEQF
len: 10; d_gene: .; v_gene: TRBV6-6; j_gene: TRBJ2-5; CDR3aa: ASSPNQETQY
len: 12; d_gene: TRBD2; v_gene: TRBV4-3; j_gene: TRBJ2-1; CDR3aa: ASSQGREGDEQF
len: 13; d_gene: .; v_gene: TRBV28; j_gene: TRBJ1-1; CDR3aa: ASSSGRGADTEAF
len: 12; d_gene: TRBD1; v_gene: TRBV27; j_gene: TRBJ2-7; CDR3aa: ASRADRVGYEQY
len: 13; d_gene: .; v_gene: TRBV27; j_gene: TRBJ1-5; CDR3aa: ASSLTGRENQPQH
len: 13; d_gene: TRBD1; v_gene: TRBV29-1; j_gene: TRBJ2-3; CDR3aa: STRQGSFDSDTQY
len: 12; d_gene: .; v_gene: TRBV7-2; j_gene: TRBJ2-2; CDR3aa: ASSLGRNTGELF
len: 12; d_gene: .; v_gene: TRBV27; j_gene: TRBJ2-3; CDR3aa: ASSPTFTTDTQY
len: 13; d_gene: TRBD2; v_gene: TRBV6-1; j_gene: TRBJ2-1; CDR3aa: ASTRTSGFYNEQF
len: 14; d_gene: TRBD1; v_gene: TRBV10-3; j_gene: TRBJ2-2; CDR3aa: AITKGGQGNTGELF
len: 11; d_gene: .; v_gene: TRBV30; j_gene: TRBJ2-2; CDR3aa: ASRGYYTGELF
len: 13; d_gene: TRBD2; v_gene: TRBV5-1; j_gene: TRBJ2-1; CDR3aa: ASSRTSGSYNEQF
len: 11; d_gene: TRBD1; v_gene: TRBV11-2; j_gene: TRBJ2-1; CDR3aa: ASNSQGAYEQF
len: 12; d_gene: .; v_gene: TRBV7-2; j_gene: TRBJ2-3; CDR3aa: ASTQNIGTDTQY
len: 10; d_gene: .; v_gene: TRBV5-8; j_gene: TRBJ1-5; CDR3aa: ASSLGGVPQH
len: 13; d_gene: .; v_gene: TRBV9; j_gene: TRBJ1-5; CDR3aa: ASSVGAYSNQPQH
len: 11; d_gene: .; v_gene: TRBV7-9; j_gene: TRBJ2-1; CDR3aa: ASSLAGPSGQF
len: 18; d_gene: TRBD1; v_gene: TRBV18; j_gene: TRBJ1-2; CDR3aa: ASSPVLQPGQGAANYGYT
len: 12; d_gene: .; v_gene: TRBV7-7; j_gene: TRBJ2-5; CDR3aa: ASSRGLTEETQY
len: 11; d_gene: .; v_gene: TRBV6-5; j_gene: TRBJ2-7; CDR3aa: ASSAAGGGEQY
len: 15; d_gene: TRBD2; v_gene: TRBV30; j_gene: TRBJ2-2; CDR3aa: AWSVRASGRLTGELF
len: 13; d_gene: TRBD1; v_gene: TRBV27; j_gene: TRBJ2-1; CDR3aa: ASSLGQGGLNEQF
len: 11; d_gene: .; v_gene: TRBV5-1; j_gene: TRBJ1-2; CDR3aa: ASSLDNNYGYT
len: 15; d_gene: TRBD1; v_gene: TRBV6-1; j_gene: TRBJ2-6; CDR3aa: ASSEGTGYRGANVLT
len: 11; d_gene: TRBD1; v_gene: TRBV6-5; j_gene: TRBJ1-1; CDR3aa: ASSDRGNTEAF
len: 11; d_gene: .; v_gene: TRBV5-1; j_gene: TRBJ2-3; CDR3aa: ASSQSSTDTQY
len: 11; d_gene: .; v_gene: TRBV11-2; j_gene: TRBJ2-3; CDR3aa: ASSLVGVGTQY
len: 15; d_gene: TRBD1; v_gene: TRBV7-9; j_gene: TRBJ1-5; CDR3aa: ASSLNPGGKSNQPQH
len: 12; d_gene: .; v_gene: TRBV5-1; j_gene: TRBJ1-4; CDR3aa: ASTDSTTNEKLF
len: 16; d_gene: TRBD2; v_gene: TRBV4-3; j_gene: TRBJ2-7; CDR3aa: ASSPLGLAGLFGYEQY
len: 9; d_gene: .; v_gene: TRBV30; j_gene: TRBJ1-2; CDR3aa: AWSKTGPYT
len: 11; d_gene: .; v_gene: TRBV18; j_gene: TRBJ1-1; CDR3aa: ASSPTGNTEAF
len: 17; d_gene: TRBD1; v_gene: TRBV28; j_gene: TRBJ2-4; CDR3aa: ASSFNPRGQGIAKNIQY
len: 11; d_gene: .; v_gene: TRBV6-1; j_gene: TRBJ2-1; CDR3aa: ASSDAGHNEQF
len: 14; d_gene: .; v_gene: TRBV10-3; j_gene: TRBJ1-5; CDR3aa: AISESKGLENQPQH
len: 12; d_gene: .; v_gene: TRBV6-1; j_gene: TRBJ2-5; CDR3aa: ASSFAGPQETQY
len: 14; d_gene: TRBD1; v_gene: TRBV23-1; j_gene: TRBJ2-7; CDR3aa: ASSHPGGQGLYEQY
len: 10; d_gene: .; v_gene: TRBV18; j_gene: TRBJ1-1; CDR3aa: ASSLQGTEAF
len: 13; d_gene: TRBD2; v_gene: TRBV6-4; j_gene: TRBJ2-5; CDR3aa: ARPLAVGGGETQY
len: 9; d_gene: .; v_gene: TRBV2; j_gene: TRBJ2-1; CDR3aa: ASSQWDEQF
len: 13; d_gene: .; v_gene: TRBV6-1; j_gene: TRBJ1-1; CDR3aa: ASRTPGGGNTEAF
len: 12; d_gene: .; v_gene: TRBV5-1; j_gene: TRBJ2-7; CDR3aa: ASRTGPEPYEQY
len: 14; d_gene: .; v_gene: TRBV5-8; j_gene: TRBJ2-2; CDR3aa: ASRGEVGQTSGELF
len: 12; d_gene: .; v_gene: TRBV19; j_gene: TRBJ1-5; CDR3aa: ASSILNFNQPQH
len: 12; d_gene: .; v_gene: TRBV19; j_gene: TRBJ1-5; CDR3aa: ASSIAFGEQPQH
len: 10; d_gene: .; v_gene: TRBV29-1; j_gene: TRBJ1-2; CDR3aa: SVGQVYYGYT
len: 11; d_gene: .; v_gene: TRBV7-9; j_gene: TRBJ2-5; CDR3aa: ASSLSRGETQY
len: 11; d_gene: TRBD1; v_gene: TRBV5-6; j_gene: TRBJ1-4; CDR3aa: ASSFRSGTGLF
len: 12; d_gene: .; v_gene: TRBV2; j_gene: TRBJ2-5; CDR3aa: ASSFTAQQETQY
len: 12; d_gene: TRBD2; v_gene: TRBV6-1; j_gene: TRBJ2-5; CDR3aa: ASSDFSGGETQY